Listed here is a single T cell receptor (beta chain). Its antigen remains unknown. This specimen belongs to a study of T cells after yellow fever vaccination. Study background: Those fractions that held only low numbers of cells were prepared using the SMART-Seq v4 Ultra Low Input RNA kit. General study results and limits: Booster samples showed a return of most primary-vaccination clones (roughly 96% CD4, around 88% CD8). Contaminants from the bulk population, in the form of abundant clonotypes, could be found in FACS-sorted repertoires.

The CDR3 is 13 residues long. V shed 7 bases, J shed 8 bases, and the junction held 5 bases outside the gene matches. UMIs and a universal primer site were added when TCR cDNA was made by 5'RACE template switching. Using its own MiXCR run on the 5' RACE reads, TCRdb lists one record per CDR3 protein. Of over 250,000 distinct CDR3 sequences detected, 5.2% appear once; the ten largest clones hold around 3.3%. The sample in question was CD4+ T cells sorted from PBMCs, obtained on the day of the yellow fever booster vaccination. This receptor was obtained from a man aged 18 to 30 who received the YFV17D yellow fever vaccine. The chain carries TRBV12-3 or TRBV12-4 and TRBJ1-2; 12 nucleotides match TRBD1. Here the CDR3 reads CASNRDRGRGYTF. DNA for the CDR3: TGTGCCAGCAACCGGGACAGGGGGCGAGGCTACACCTTC.